Presented here are 27 T cell receptor beta chains from one specimen sequenced in a study of blood T cell repertoires in COVID-19. Clones were read by immunoSEQ multiplex PCR, and TCRdb kept only the in-frame ones, dropping some. In the table there are a few hundred thousand clones, approximately 80% of which are singletons. Sequencing was carried out using peripheral blood. The receptor source for this set is an elderly woman with acute or convalescent COVID-19.

V is TRBV5-1 and J is TRBJ1-2; 9 bases align to TRBD1. The trim removed 4 bases at V and 4 bases at J, leaving 5 bases unmatched. Germline V CDR1 and CDR2: SGHRS, YFSETQ. The CDR3 has 14 residues. DNA for the CDR3: TGCGCCAGCAGCCCGACAGGGGGAATCTATGGCTACACCTTC. It codes for CASSPTGGIYGYTF.

The chain links TRBV7-2 to TRBJ2-7, with 9 positions matching TRBD2. Germline V lookup: CDR1 SGHTA, CDR2 FQGNSA. The CDR3 extends over 18 amino acids. V was pared by 4 bases and J by 6 bases, with 19 bases of the junction left unmatched. The CDR3 loop reads CASSSLGTSNRGSSEQYF. CDR3 bases: TGTGCCAGCAGCTCACTGGGGACTAGCAATAGGGGGTCGTCCGAGCAGTACTTC.

The CDR3 protein is CACQKGMNTEAFF. The CDR3 nucleotides are TGTGCCTGTCAAAAGGGGATGAACACTGAAGCTTTCTTT. V gene TRBV30 combines with J gene TRBJ1-1, with D possibly TRBD1 on 5 matching bases. The germline gives CDR1 GTSNPN, CDR2 SVGIG (reference sequence). V lost 6 bases to trimming and J lost 0 bases, with 11 bases between them. This CDR3 spans 13 amino acids.

The table lists this clone with a few counts. This rearrangement joins TRBV10-2 to TRBJ2-3, with 12 positions matching TRBD2. Germline V gene sequence: CDR1 WSHSY, CDR2 SAAADI. This CDR3 comprises 14 residues. J lost 5 bases, V lost 7 bases, and 4 bases had no gene match. The CDR3 region is CASTPTSGRDTQYF. In DNA, the CDR3 is TGCGCCAGCACCCCGACTAGCGGGAGAGATACGCAGTATTTT.

In its sample, this clone was seen a few times. This chain joins TRBV19 and TRBJ1-1; D not certain. CDR3 size: 13 residues. Germline V gene data show CDR1 as LNHDA and CDR2 as SQIVND (reference sequence). Trimming took off 7 bases at V and 2 bases at J, with 11 bases between the two ends. This CDR3 is CASNQAGNTEAFF. The CDR3 DNA reads as TGTGCCAGTAACCAGGCGGGAAACACTGAAGCTTTCTTT. The variable domain in full, completed from reference TRBV19 and TRBJ1-1, reads DGGITQSPKYLFRKEGQNVTLSCEQNLNHDAMYWYRQDPGQGLRLIYYSQIVNDFQKGDIAEGYSVSREKKESFPLTVTSAQKNPTAFYLCASNQAGNTEAFFGQGTRLTVV.

This clone showed up just a few times. This chain links TRBV3-1 (or the pseudogene TRBV3-2) with TRBJ1-5; D is unclear. This CDR3 contains 13 residues. Germline V gene sequence: CDR1 LGHDT, CDR2 YNNKEL (reference sequence). Trimming took 6 bases from V and 4 from J, leaving 10 bases between them. CDR3 residues: CASRRSRNQPQHF. CDR3 nucleotides: TGTGCCAGCAGACGGTCCCGTAATCAGCCCCAGCATTTT.

V and J are TRBV7-9 and TRBJ2-1; the match to TRBD1 covers 8 bases. After removal of 5 bases from V and 4 bases from J, the junction contained 10 bases not matched to a gene. The CDR3 loop spans 16 amino acids. Germline V gene sequence: CDR1 SEHNR, CDR2 FQNEAQ (reference sequence). The CDR3, as DNA: TGTGCCAGCAGCCCAACCGGCACAGGGGGTTACAATGAGCAGTTCTTC. Translating gives CASSPTGTGGYNEQFF.

This chain's CDR3 is CSVGQEGLRQYF. The CDR3 bases are TGCAGCGTTGGACAGGAAGGCCTTAGGCAGTACTTC. The chain employs TRBV29-1 and TRBJ2-7, with a possible D match to TRBD1 (6 bases). CDR3 length: 12 residues. The germline V and J ends were trimmed by 4 bases and 9 bases, with 16 bases remaining between them. CDR1 and CDR2 from the germline V gene are SQVTM and ANQGSEA.

This clone was picked up one time. This rearrangement joins TRBV28 to TRBJ2-6, with D hard to call. This CDR3 is built from 15 residues. V gave up 5 bases and J gave up 0 bases, with 8 bases separating them. Germline loops: CDR1 MDHEN, CDR2 SYDVKM. DNA of the CDR3: TGTGCCAGCAGTCAAGGCGGCTCTGGGGCCAACGTCCTGACTTTC. It specifies CASSQGGSGANVLTF. The full variable domain, completed using reference TRBV28 and TRBJ2-6, is DVKVTQSSRYLVKRTGEKVFLECVQDMDHENMFWYRQDPGLGLRLIYFSYDVKMKEKGDIPEGYSVSREKKERFSLILESASTNQTSMYLCASSQGGSGANVLTFGAGSRLTVL.

This clone was observed a single time. This chain links TRBV2 with TRBJ1-5; perhaps TRBD1 as D (6 bases). This CDR3 is built from 16 residues. The V end lost 5 bases, the J end lost 0 bases, and 14 bases lay between the germline ends. Germline CDR1 and CDR2: SNHLY and FYNNEI. This CDR3 reads CASSSEDSYSNQPQHF. The CDR3 coding sequence is TGTGCCAGCAGTTCAGAGGACAGCTATAGCAATCAGCCCCAGCATTTT.

The chain couples TRBV28 to TRBJ1-2, with 10 bases that match TRBD1. With V trimmed by 7 bases and J by 1 base, 3 bases remained unmatched. The CDR3 length is 14 residues. Germline V gene lookup returns CDR1 MDHEN and CDR2 SYDVKM. The CDR3: CASTWDRGNYGYTF. CDR3 nucleotide sequence: TGTGCCAGCACCTGGGACAGGGGTAACTATGGCTACACCTTC.

This clone was observed a few times. This chain links TRBV11-1 with TRBJ1-1; D is undetermined. Germline CDR1 is SGHAT and CDR2 is FQDESV (reference sequence). This CDR3 spans 13 amino acids. Trimming took 4 bases from V and 5 from J, leaving 11 bases between them. The CDR3 sequence is CASSSPVRTEAFF. The CDR3 DNA reads as TGTGCCAGCAGCTCCCCGGTCCGAACTGAAGCTTTCTTT.

This clone was seen a handful of times. J is TRBJ2-3 and V is TRBV7-3; no firm D call. Germline-derived CDR1 and CDR2 are SGHTA and FQGTGA. The CDR3 sequence is 15 residues long. V lost 6 bases and J 0 bases, leaving 13 bases between the germline ends. CDR3 amino acids: CASSLRGPSTDTQYF. CDR3 nucleotides: TGTGCCAGCAGTTTGCGAGGCCCTAGCACAGATACGCAGTATTTT.

The chain couples TRBV6-5 to TRBJ2-1; 9 bases are shared with TRBD2. V lost 0 bases to trimming and J lost 5 bases; unmatched junction nucleotides: 5. CDR1 MNHEY and CDR2 SVGAGI come from the germline V gene. The CDR3 spans 16 residues. Here the CDR3 DNA reads TGTGCCAGCAGTTACTCGGGGCTAGCGGGACACAATGAGCAGTTCTTC. It translates to CASSYSGLAGHNEQFF.

J is TRBJ1-2 and V is TRBV30, with 9 bases that match TRBD1. CDR1 GTSNPN and CDR2 SVGIG come from the germline V gene (reference sequence). V trimming: 8 bases; J trimming: 5 bases; junction bases outside the gene matches: 12. This CDR3 is built from 14 residues. The CDR3 sequence: CAEATTGGIYGYTF. CDR3 coding DNA: TGTGCCGAGGCTACTACAGGGGGCATTTATGGCTACACCTTC.

The chain carries TRBV5-4 and TRBJ2-7; TRBD1 might be the D (5 bases). CDR1 is SGHNT and CDR2 is YYREEE in the germline V gene (reference sequence). The CDR3 totals 14 residues. The ends were cut back, 1 base at V and 6 bases at J, with 14 bases in the middle. The CDR3 sequence: CASSLRGRAPEQYF. In DNA form, the CDR3 reads TGTGCCAGCAGCTTGAGAGGCAGGGCCCCCGAGCAGTACTTC.

This clone has only a few counts. This rearrangement joins TRBV7-2 to TRBJ2-1; 12 bases agree with TRBD2. Germline CDR1 is SGHTA and CDR2 is FQGNSA. V dropped 5 bases and J dropped 4; count of bases not matched to a gene: 6. This CDR3 is 16 amino acids long. The CDR3 DNA is TGTGCCAGCAGCCAAGGACTAGCGGGGAGTTACAATGAGCAGTTCTTC. Protein: CASSQGLAGSYNEQFF.

V gene TRBV27 combines with J gene TRBJ2-7; TRBD1 aligns across 11 bases. The CDR3 totals 15 residues. Germline trimming cut 6 bases from V and 0 bases from J; bases unmatched to any gene: 4. The germline CDR1 and CDR2 sequences are MNHEY and SMNVEV (reference sequence). This chain's CDR3 is CASRDRGRNSYEQYF. In DNA form, the CDR3 reads TGTGCCAGCAGGGACAGGGGGCGAAACTCCTACGAGCAGTACTTC.

J is TRBJ1-2 and V is TRBV2; 10 bases fit TRBD1. The V gene end was trimmed by 7 bases and the J gene end by 6 bases; junction bases not matched to a gene: 8. The CDR3 sequence is 14 residues long. CDR1 and CDR2 from the germline V gene are SNHLY and FYNNEI. The CDR3 bases are TGTGCCAGCACATTCGACAGGGGGCTGGATGGCTACACCTTC. Translation gives CASTFDRGLDGYTF.

The chain is built from TRBV19 and TRBJ2-1; perhaps TRBD2 as D (5 bases). Between the trimmed V and J ends, which lost 2 bases and 10 bases, there was a span of 12 bases. The CDR3 runs 13 residues. Germline CDR1 is LNHDA and CDR2 is SQIVND (reference sequence). This chain's CDR3 is CASSILKTGEQFF. For the CDR3, the DNA is TGTGCCAGTAGTATATTAAAGACGGGAGAGCAGTTCTTC.

The chain employs TRBV5-1 and TRBJ2-5; D is possibly TRBD1 (6 bases). The CDR3 is 14 residues long. The V gene's germline CDR1 is SGHRS and CDR2 YFSETQ. Trimming pared 4 bases from V and 4 bases from J, leaving 14 bases between. CDR3 amino acids: CASSANTGTETQYF. The CDR3, as DNA: TGCGCCAGCAGCGCCAATACAGGGACAGAGACCCAGTACTTC.

This chain uses TRBV7-9 with TRBJ2-7; weak D call: TRBD2 (6 bases). The CDR3 loop spans 14 amino acids. Trimming pared 4 bases from V and 3 bases from J, leaving 13 bases between. Looked up from germline, CDR1 is SEHNR and CDR2 is FQNEAQ (reference sequence). The CDR3 coding sequence is TGTGCCAGCAGCTCTGGAGGGATTTTCTACGAGCAGTACTTC. Its protein product is CASSSGGIFYEQYF.

The CDR3 sequence: CASSIARQLNQPQHF. CDR3 nucleotides: TGTGCCAGTAGTATAGCTCGACAGCTCAATCAGCCCCAGCATTTT. This chain links TRBV19 with TRBJ1-5; maybe TRBD1 (5 bases). The germline CDR1 and CDR2 sequences are LNHDA and SQIVND (reference sequence). V was clipped by 1 base and J by 3 bases, with 10 bases between them. The CDR3 extends over 15 amino acids.

The rearrangement links TRBV18 to TRBJ1-3; no definite D call. This CDR3 is built from 16 residues. V shed 2 bases and J shed 0 bases, with 11 bases lying between them. Germline-derived CDR1 and CDR2 are KGHSH and LQKENI. CDR3 region: CASSPTDSLSGNTIYF. CDR3 nucleotides: TGTGCCAGCTCACCAACGGACTCCCTCTCTGGAAACACCATATATTTT.

This clone was seen only a few times. The J gene is TRBJ2-5, the V gene TRBV9; TRBD1 aligns across 9 bases. Trimming at V came to 4 bases and at J to 5 bases, leaving 9 bases not matched to a gene. CDR3 length: 15 residues. CDR1 and CDR2 from the germline V gene are SGDLS and YYNGEE. The CDR3 here is CASSYRQGVEETQYF. The CDR3 DNA follows: TGTGCCAGCAGCTACCGACAGGGGGTAGAGGAGACCCAGTACTTC. Using reference TRBV9 and TRBJ2-5 for the parts outside the CDR3, the full variable domain is DSGVTQTPKHLITATGQRVTLRCSPRSGDLSVYWYQQSLDQGLQFLIQYYNGEERAKGNILERFSAQQFPDLHSELNLSSLELGDSALYFCASSYRQGVEETQYFGPGTRLLVL.

The chain has TRBV4-1 and TRBJ2-5, with D hard to call. In germline, CDR1 is MGHRA, CDR2 YSYEKL. There are 14 residues in the CDR3. Trimming pared 1 base from V and 2 bases from J, leaving 8 bases between. In nucleotides, the CDR3 is TGCGCCAGCAGCCAAGGAGGTCAACAAGAGACCCAGTACTTC. Translation gives CASSQGGQQETQYF.

CDR3 coding DNA: TGTGCCAGCAGCCGAACAGGTCCCCCAAACTATGGCTACACCTTC. It encodes CASSRTGPPNYGYTF. This sequence joins TRBV28 and TRBJ1-2; tentative D call: TRBD1 (5 bases). Trimming left V 6 bases short and J 2 bases short, with 16 bases between. The germline CDR1 and CDR2 sequences are MDHEN and SYDVKM. CDR3 size: 15 residues.